The clone carrying this T cell receptor (beta chain) was observed once. The entry originates in a study of cytomegalovirus exposure and HLA in healthy donors. The germline CDR1 and CDR2 sequences are SQVTM and ANQGSEA. Between the trimmed V and J ends, which lost 4 bases and 1 base, there was a span of 13 bases. The CDR3 loop spans 14 amino acids. PCR amplification relied on 60 Vbeta primers (plus 13 Jbeta primers). The method was immunoSEQ multiplex PCR; TCRdb's version includes in-frame clones alone and lacks a portion of them. This sample has around 210,000 clones, with 78% found just once. Sequencing input: PBMCs. The J gene is TRBJ1-1, the V gene TRBV29-1, with a tentative D call TRBD1 (6 bases). The clonotype originates from a boy aged 10-17 years in good health and CMV-seronegative. The CDR3 here is CSVASQQGNTEAFF. In DNA form, the CDR3 reads TGCAGCGTTGCTAGCCAACAGGGGAACACTGAAGCTTTCTTT.